This record covers a single T cell receptor (beta chain). The data stem from a study of PD-L1 blockade in urothelial cancer. In the study overall: Blood samples contained a median around 130,000 T cells.

Looked up from germline, CDR1 is ENHRY and CDR2 is SYGVKD. With V trimmed by 6 bases and J by 6 bases, 14 bases remained unmatched. The CDR3 is 17 residues long. Time point described: peripheral blood 6 weeks after treatment start. Profiled with immunoSEQ multiplex PCR; TCRdb holds only in-frame clones, not every one. The table lists some 120,000 clones, around 88% of them singletons, with 1.5% to 2% in the top ten. This material consisted of PBMCs, taken around atezolizumab (anti-PD-L1) treatment. The TCR was taken from a man in his fifties or sixties with urothelial cancer. The chain uses TRBV10-3 and TRBJ2-2; 9 bases map to TRBD2. The CDR3 sequence is CAISSPRGRALAGELFF. For the CDR3, the DNA is TGTGCCATCAGCAGCCCACGCGGGAGGGCCTTAGCCGGGGAGCTGTTTTTT.